One and the same sample provided the 8 T cell receptor beta chains below, sequenced in a study of blood T cell repertoires in COVID-19. The data were produced by immunoSEQ multiplex PCR, yet TCRdb's version contains in-frame clones alone and is incomplete. The table has fewer than 250,000 clones, about nine tenths seen once. The sequencing input was peripheral blood. The receptors were sampled from a man aged 60 to 69 who had recovered from COVID-19.

The J gene is TRBJ2-1, the V gene TRBV7-3, with D perhaps matching TRBD1 (6 bases). Germline V gene data show CDR1 as SGHTA and CDR2 as FQGTGA. Trimming pared 1 base from V and 8 bases from J, leaving 12 bases between. The CDR3 runs to 14 residues. The CDR3 DNA sequence: TGTGCCAGCAGCTTAAGGCCCAGGGGCGATGAGCAGTTCTTC. It codes for CASSLRPRGDEQFF.

The chain couples TRBV6-5 to TRBJ1-6, with D possibly matching TRBD1 (5 bases). Between the trimmed V and J ends, which lost 6 bases and 7 bases, there was a span of 10 bases. The CDR3 length is 13 residues. Germline CDR1 is MNHEY and CDR2 is SVGAGI. The CDR3 region has the DNA TGTGCCAGCAGCTTCAGGGTGAATTCACCCCTCCACTTT. It specifies CASSFRVNSPLHF.

This chain uses TRBV15 with TRBJ2-3, with a possible D match to TRBD2 (5 bases). With 1 base removed from V and 2 bases from J, the gap between germline ends came to 10 bases. The CDR3 contains 15 residues. Germline V gene sequence: CDR1 LNHNV, CDR2 YYDKDF (reference sequence). CDR3 loop: CATSRVGRITDTQYF. The CDR3 region has the DNA TGTGCCACCAGCAGAGTGGGGAGAATCACAGATACGCAGTATTTT.

The chain couples TRBV29-1 to TRBJ2-7, with TRBD2 identical over 7 bases. The V gene's germline CDR1 is SQVTM and CDR2 ANQGSEA. V was clipped by 7 bases and J by 4 bases; unmatched bases: 16. The CDR3 consists of 15 residues. This CDR3 reads CSARRGGSGAYEQYF. In DNA, the CDR3 is TGCAGCGCACGTAGGGGCGGGAGTGGGGCTTACGAGCAGTACTTC.

The chain joins TRBV7-8 to TRBJ2-7; the D is unclear. Germline assignment: CDR1 SGHVS and CDR2 FQNEAQ. V gave up 1 base and J gave up 1 base, with 8 bases separating them. The CDR3 totals 14 residues. CDR3 loop: CASSLVLLSYEQYF. The CDR3 bases are TGTGCCAGCAGCTTAGTACTGCTTTCCTACGAGCAGTACTTC.

The chain joins TRBV14 to TRBJ2-3, with TRBD1 matching 10 bases. Germline assignment: CDR1 SGHDN and CDR2 FVKESK. CDR3 size: 18 residues. V was pared by 0 bases and J by 5 bases, with 11 bases of the junction left unmatched. CDR3 sequence (DNA): TGTGCCAGCAGCCAAGATCTGGGACAGGGGCCGCCGGGAGATACGCAGTATTTT. Its translation is CASSQDLGQGPPGDTQYF.

The chain is built from TRBV19 and TRBJ2-2, with D tentatively TRBD2 (6 bases). There are 16 residues in the CDR3. V lost 7 bases, J lost 4 bases, and 19 bases lay in between. From germline, CDR1 is LNHDA and CDR2 SQIVND (reference sequence). The CDR3 bases are TGTGCCAGTACCACCGGGACTCTGAAATTCACCGGGGAGCTGTTTTTT. Amino acids: CASTTGTLKFTGELFF.

This rearrangement joins TRBV6-6 to TRBJ2-1; weak D call: TRBD1 (6 bases). From germline, CDR1 is MNHNY and CDR2 SVGAGI (reference sequence). Deletions cut 2 bases from V and 0 bases from J, with 11 bases between. The CDR3 spans 16 residues. For the CDR3, the DNA is TGTGCCAGCAGTTACCGGACAGCACTCTCCTACAATGAGCAGTTCTTC. It encodes CASSYRTALSYNEQFF.